This T cell receptor (beta chain) was recovered during a study of T cell responses to AZD1222 COVID-19 vaccine. Across the study: Pooling of second doses given at about 4 or about 12 weeks was done. Study-wide findings and caveats: Only six or seven AZD1222 recipients tested seropositive at baseline. Sampled repertoires all dated from after the peak T cell response.

This table comes from immunoSEQ multiplex PCR, and its TCRdb copy is limited to in-frame clones, with some not included. The top ten hold about 1.6% of the sample, which has 170,000 or so clones, 90% seen once. A note on this clone: Its antigen is as yet unknown.

The CDR3 loop spans 17 amino acids. V dropped 0 bases and J dropped 3 bases, with 13 bases sitting between them. Germline V gene data show CDR1 as SGDLS and CDR2 as YYNGEE. The chain couples TRBV9 to TRBJ1-6; D is unclear. The origin of this receptor is an adult in good health. The input for sequencing was peripheral blood, taken on day 0 of AZD1222 vaccination. The DNA of the CDR3 is TGTGCCAGCAGCGTAGCGGGGTCAGCGAACTATAATTCACCCCTCCACTTT. Amino acids: CASSVAGSANYNSPLHF.